Listed below are T cell receptor beta chains from one sample, sequenced in a study of Ad26.COV2.S vaccination and SARS-CoV-2 variants. The data were produced by immunoSEQ multiplex PCR, yet TCRdb's version contains in-frame clones alone and is incomplete. This table holds 410,000 or so clones, 92% found once. Sample: peripheral blood, taken in a trial of Ad26.COV2.S vaccine versus placebo. All receptors come from a person aged 18-65 years who received the Ad26.COV2.S COVID-19 vaccine or a placebo. Each CDR3 is given with its conserved first and last residue. D genes are given only for firm matches. Where a row states a size, it is once, few, many or the class of an expanded clone; other rows omit it.

v_call	clone_size	d_call	j_call	cdr3_nt	cdr3_aa
TRBV6-6	NA	NA	TRBJ1-1	TGTGCCAGCAGGGTACAGGGATCCACTGAAGCTTTCTTT	CASRVQGSTEAFF
TRBV7-2	NA	NA	TRBJ1-2	TGTGCCAGCAGCTTAGCGTATCGGGCGGGGACTGACTATGGCTACACCTTC	CASSLAYRAGTDYGYTF
TRBV6-2/TRBV6-3	NA	NA	TRBJ2-2	TGTGCCAACAGTTTCGGGGGCGGGGAGCTGTTTTTT	CANSFGGGELFF
TRBV16	NA	NA	TRBJ1-5	TGTGCCAGCAGCCATATCTCGTGGCCCCAGCATTTT	CASSHISWPQHF
TRBV9	NA	TRBD2	TRBJ2-7	TGTGCCAGCAGCATCGGACTAGCGGGGAATTACGGGCAGTACTTC	CASSIGLAGNYGQYF
TRBV5-1	NA	TRBD2	TRBJ2-3	TGCGCCAGCAGCTTGTACGGGGGGGCCCCAGATACGCAGTATTTT	CASSLYGGAPDTQYF
TRBV6-5	NA	TRBD1	TRBJ1-2	TGTGCCAGCAGTTACTCGACAGGGAACTATGGCTACACCTTC	CASSYSTGNYGYTF
TRBV3-1/TRBV3-2	NA	NA	TRBJ1-2	TGTGCCAGCAGCCAAGAGTTCGGGGTTTCGTACTATGGCTACACCTTC	CASSQEFGVSYYGYTF
TRBV18	NA	NA	TRBJ1-1	TGTGCCAGCTCACCACCGGGTAAAGAAGCTTTCTTT	CASSPPGKEAFF
TRBV5-4	NA	TRBD1	TRBJ1-6	TGTGCCAGCAGCTTGGGACAGGGGGCGCGTAATTCACCCCTCCACTTT	CASSLGQGARNSPLHF
TRBV6-2/TRBV6-3	NA	NA	TRBJ1-1	TGTGCCAGCAGCCGTCAGGGAACTGAAGCTTTCTTT	CASSRQGTEAFF
TRBV27	NA	NA	TRBJ2-5	TGTGCCAGCAGTTCTGACCGGTTCGGCACCCAGTACTTC	CASSSDRFGTQYF
TRBV7-8	NA	TRBD1	TRBJ2-5	TGTGCCAGCAGTCGGCCCGGGACAGCGGAGACCCAGTACTTC	CASSRPGTAETQYF
TRBV27	NA	NA	TRBJ2-7	TGTGCCAGCAGTTTAACCACAGAACCCTCCTACGAGCAGTACTTC	CASSLTTEPSYEQYF
TRBV28	NA	TRBD1	TRBJ1-5	TGTGCCAGCAGTTCCGCACAGGGGGGGAATCAGCCCCAGCATTTT	CASSSAQGGNQPQHF
TRBV14	once	NA	TRBJ1-4	TGTGCCAGCAGCCAAGCGTCCTCGGCAACTAATGAAAAACTGTTTTTT	CASSQASSATNEKLFF
TRBV10-3	NA	NA	TRBJ1-2	TGTGCCATCAGTGATAGTCAGAACTATGGCTACACCTTC	CAISDSQNYGYTF
TRBV5-6	NA	NA	TRBJ2-2	TGTGCCAGCAGCTTCCTGGGGGAGACCGGGGAGCTGTTTTTT	CASSFLGETGELFF
TRBV23-1	NA	NA	TRBJ2-5	TGCGCCAGCAGTCAATCGGTCGGTCAGGGACCCCAAGAGACCCAGTACTTC	CASSQSVGQGPQETQYF
TRBV6-5	NA	NA	TRBJ1-4	TGTGCCAGCAGTTACTCAAATAATGAAAAACTGTTTTTT	CASSYSNNEKLFF
TRBV24-1	NA	NA	TRBJ1-1	TGTGCCACCAGTGATTTGCCGTCGCCATCGGGGCACACTGAAGCTTTCTTT	CATSDLPSPSGHTEAFF
TRBV6-6	NA	TRBD1	TRBJ1-4	TGTGCCAGCAGTTACGGGGGACAGGGAGGTGAAAAACTGTTTTTT	CASSYGGQGGEKLFF
TRBV9	NA	NA	TRBJ2-1	TGTGCCAGCAGCGCGGGAACCAAGTCGACGGGTGTCGAGCAGTTCTTC	CASSAGTKSTGVEQFF
TRBV5-1	NA	NA	TRBJ2-4	TGCGCCAGCAGCCCCGGGCCGAGAGCCAAAAACATTCAGTACTTC	CASSPGPRAKNIQYF
TRBV5-1	NA	NA	TRBJ2-2	TGCGCCAGCAGCTTCGAGGGACCGAACACCGGGGAGCTGTTTTTT	CASSFEGPNTGELFF
TRBV2	once	NA	TRBJ2-5	TGTGCCAGCAGTCTATCCCGGGGGTGCCAAGAGACCCAGTACTTC	CASSLSRGCQETQYF
TRBV19	NA	TRBD1	TRBJ2-1	TGTGCCAGTAGTATTACAGGGGGAGGATACAATGAGCAGTTCTTC	CASSITGGGYNEQFF
TRBV2	NA	TRBD1	TRBJ2-1	TGTGCCAGCATACAGGGGAATGGTGAGCAGTTCTTC	CASIQGNGEQFF
TRBV13	NA	TRBD1	TRBJ1-3	TGTGCCAGCAGCTTATCGGTTTGGGGCCGGACAGGGTCCAGATCTGGAAACACCATATATTTT	CASSLSVWGRTGSRSGNTIYF
TRBV5-1	NA	NA	TRBJ2-3	TGCGCCAGCAGCGGGGGGCGTGGGACAGATACGCAGTATTTT	CASSGGRGTDTQYF
TRBV7-8	NA	NA	TRBJ2-2	TGTGCCAGCAGCTCCAGGGTTCGTGGGGAGCTGTTTTTT	CASSSRVRGELFF
TRBV4-3	NA	NA	TRBJ2-2	TGCGCCAGCAGCCAAGATGGAGTGGGACTCACAAACACCGGGGAGCTGTTTTTT	CASSQDGVGLTNTGELFF
TRBV7-9	NA	TRBD1	TRBJ2-2	TGTGCCAGCAGCCCTAAAGCACAGGGGGCATTGGACACCGGGGAGCTGTTTTTT	CASSPKAQGALDTGELFF
TRBV3-1/TRBV3-2	NA	NA	TRBJ1-3	TGTGCCAGCAGCCATGAGGTAGCGGTCTCCGGAAACACCATATATTTT	CASSHEVAVSGNTIYF
TRBV28	once	TRBD2	TRBJ2-3	TGTGCCAGCAGTTTCTCGGGGCTAGCGGGGGGTTACTTTGACACAGATACGCAGTATTTT	CASSFSGLAGGYFDTDTQYF
TRBV18	NA	TRBD1	TRBJ2-1	TGTGCCAGCTCACTAAAACAGGGGGCCAATGAGCAGTTCTTC	CASSLKQGANEQFF
TRBV7-2	NA	TRBD2	TRBJ2-3	TGTGCCAGCAGCCCGCGGACTAGCGCGCTTAACACAGATACGCAGTATTTT	CASSPRTSALNTDTQYF
TRBV19	once	NA	TRBJ1-6	TGTGCCAGTAGTACCAGGGACTACAGCTATAATTCACCCCTCCACTTT	CASSTRDYSYNSPLHF
TRBV10-3	NA	TRBD1	TRBJ1-2	TGTGCCACCCGAGGACAGGATGGCTACACCTTC	CATRGQDGYTF
TRBV7-2	few	TRBD1	TRBJ2-1	TGTGCCAGCATCGGGGACAGGGTTTATAATGAGCAGTTCTTC	CASIGDRVYNEQFF
TRBV2	few	NA	TRBJ1-3	TGTGCCACCCCCTCTGGAAACACCATATATTTT	CATPSGNTIYF
TRBV5-1	NA	NA	TRBJ1-4	TGCGCCAGCAGCTCGGGGACACTTGCAACTAATGAAAAACTGTTTTTT	CASSSGTLATNEKLFF
TRBV3-1/TRBV3-2	NA	NA	TRBJ1-3	TGTGCCAGCAGCCAAGACAGGGTTTCTGGAAACACCATATATTTT	CASSQDRVSGNTIYF
TRBV20-1	NA	TRBD1	TRBJ1-1	TGCAGTGCTAGTGTACCCTCCGGGACAGGGATGCCGAACGTACTAGCTTTCTTT	CSASVPSGTGMPNVLAFF
TRBV24-1	once	NA	TRBJ2-5	TGTGCCACCAGTGAACAGGCGGGGGAGACCCAGTACTTC	CATSEQAGETQYF
TRBV27	NA	NA	TRBJ2-1	TGTGCCAGCAGTGAAGTGGGGGCTTGGAATGAGCAGTTCTTC	CASSEVGAWNEQFF
TRBV2	NA	TRBD1	TRBJ1-6	TGTGCCAGCATACCGGGACAGGGGATTTCACCCCTCCACTTT	CASIPGQGISPLHF
TRBV27	NA	TRBD1	TRBJ2-6	TGTGCCAGCAGTCCAAGACAGGGAAGCTCTGGGGCCAACGTCCTGACTTTC	CASSPRQGSSGANVLTF
TRBV18	NA	TRBD1	TRBJ2-5	TGTGCCAGCTCAGGGACAGGGGTAGAAGAGACCCAGTACTTC	CASSGTGVEETQYF
TRBV6-6	NA	NA	TRBJ2-1	TGTGCCAGCAGTGCACCCGCTAATGAGCAGTTCTTC	CASSAPANEQFF